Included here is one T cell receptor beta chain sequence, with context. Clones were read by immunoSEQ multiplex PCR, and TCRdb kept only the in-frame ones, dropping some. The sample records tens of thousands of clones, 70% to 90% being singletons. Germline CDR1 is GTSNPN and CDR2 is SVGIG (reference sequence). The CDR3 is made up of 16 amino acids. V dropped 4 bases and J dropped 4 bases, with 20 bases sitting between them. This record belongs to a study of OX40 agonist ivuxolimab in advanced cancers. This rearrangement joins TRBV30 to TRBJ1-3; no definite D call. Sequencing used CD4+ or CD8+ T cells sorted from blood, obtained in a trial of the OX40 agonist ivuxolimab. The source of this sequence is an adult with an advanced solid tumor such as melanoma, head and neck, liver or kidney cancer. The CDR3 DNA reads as TGTGCCTGGAAGAGCCAAACCGTCATTTCGGGAAACACCATATATTTT. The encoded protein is CAWKSQTVISGNTIYF.